This T cell receptor beta chain was sequenced in a study of T cell responses to AZD1222 COVID-19 vaccine. Here immunoSEQ multiplex PCR was the method, and the copy in TCRdb shows in-frame clones only, minus some. The table shows over 150,000 clones, with just over 90% occurring only once. After removal of 0 bases from V and 9 bases from J, the junction contained 9 bases not matched to a gene. Germline V CDR1 and CDR2: MNHEY, SMNVEV (reference sequence). There are 17 residues in the CDR3. Here the sequenced sample was peripheral blood, taken on day 0 of MenACWY control vaccination. This chain connects TRBV27 to TRBJ2-1, with 12 bases lining up with TRBD2. This clonotype was sampled from an adult in good health. CDR3 sequence: CASSLSGSSGRASEQFF. Here the CDR3 DNA reads TGTGCCAGCAGTTTATCAGGTTCTAGCGGGAGGGCGAGTGAGCAGTTCTTC.